This T cell receptor beta chain was sequenced during a study of glioma-infiltrating T cells after dendritic cell vaccination. At the level of the study: Dendritic cells derived from monocytes and pulsed with autologous tumor lysate formed the vaccine.

V was shortened by 1 base and J by 4 bases, with 10 bases between the two germline ends. CDR1 is SGHAT and CDR2 is FQNNGV in the germline V gene. The CDR3 is 14 residues long. Worth noting for this clone: Its specificity is unknown.

Study-wide results and limits: Few patients contributed both blood and tumor specimens.

Only in-frame clones appear in the TCRdb table, and some are missing; sequencing was by immunoSEQ multiplex PCR. Among approximately 36,000 clones listed, about 80% were seen once. Source: blood, taken before dendritic cell vaccination. This clonotype was sampled from a human donor with glioblastoma. The chain recombines TRBV11-2 with TRBJ1-1; D possibly corresponds to TRBD1 (6 bases). The CDR3, as DNA: TGTGCCAGCAGCTTAGCCTCAGGGGCCACTGAAGCTTTCTTT. Translated: CASSLASGATEAFF.